Listed below are T cell receptor beta chains from one sample, sequenced in a study of cytomegalovirus exposure and HLA in healthy donors. Method: immunoSEQ multiplex PCR; TCRdb's copy keeps in-frame clones and lacks some. The sample has around 200,000 clones; 65% to 80% are singletons. The sequenced material came from PBMCs. These TCRs come from a man aged 40-50 years in good health and CMV-seronegative. Each CDR3 is given with its conserved first and last residue. A D gene is named only where the DNA matches it firmly. Size is omitted from some rows. Given values are once, few, many or a class for expanded clones.

D gene: -
V gene: TRBV6-1
clone size: -
J gene: TRBJ2-4
CDR3 protein: CASSAGGTVKNIQYF
CDR3 DNA: TGTGCCAGCAGTGCTGGAGGGACAGTCAAAAACATTCAGTACTTC

D gene: TRBD1
V gene: TRBV2
clone size: -
J gene: TRBJ2-3
CDR3 protein: CASSVGTGWADTQYF
CDR3 DNA: TGTGCCAGCAGTGTTGGGACAGGGTGGGCAGATACGCAGTATTTT

D gene: -
V gene: TRBV29-1
clone size: -
J gene: TRBJ2-4
CDR3 protein: CSVSRRAGGNIQYF
CDR3 DNA: TGCAGCGTCAGTCGGAGGGCTGGGGGGAACATTCAGTACTTC

D gene: TRBD1
V gene: TRBV4-2
clone size: -
J gene: TRBJ1-5
CDR3 protein: CASSQQTGLNQPQHF
CDR3 DNA: TGTGCCAGCAGCCAGCAGACAGGGCTCAATCAGCCCCAGCATTTT

D gene: TRBD1
V gene: TRBV18
clone size: -
J gene: TRBJ2-1
CDR3 protein: CASSQGALGNEQFF
CDR3 DNA: TGTGCCAGCTCACAGGGGGCTCTGGGCAATGAGCAGTTCTTC

D gene: TRBD1
V gene: TRBV6-5
clone size: -
J gene: TRBJ1-2
CDR3 protein: CASSRTGGSGYTF
CDR3 DNA: TGTGCCAGCAGTAGGACAGGGGGTTCTGGCTACACCTTC

D gene: -
V gene: TRBV9
clone size: -
J gene: TRBJ1-1
CDR3 protein: CASSPQGGLTEAFF
CDR3 DNA: TGTGCCAGCAGCCCCCAGGGCGGTCTCACTGAAGCTTTCTTT

D gene: -
V gene: TRBV13
clone size: once
J gene: TRBJ2-2
CDR3 protein: CASSSRGAGELFF
CDR3 DNA: TGTGCCAGCAGCTCCCGAGGTGCCGGGGAGCTGTTTTTT

D gene: TRBD2
V gene: TRBV5-1
clone size: once
J gene: TRBJ2-1
CDR3 protein: CASSAAGQRGVNEQFF
CDR3 DNA: TGCGCCAGCAGCGCGGCGGGGCAGCGGGGGGTTAATGAGCAGTTCTTC

D gene: -
V gene: TRBV19
clone size: -
J gene: TRBJ1-1
CDR3 protein: CASSIGQNTEAFF
CDR3 DNA: TGTGCCAGTAGTATTGGACAGAACACTGAAGCTTTCTTT

D gene: -
V gene: TRBV12-5
clone size: once
J gene: TRBJ1-6
CDR3 protein: CASGLGAGSSYNSPLHF
CDR3 DNA: TGTGCTAGTGGTTTGGGGGCGGGAAGCTCCTATAATTCACCCCTCCACTTT

D gene: TRBD2
V gene: TRBV19
clone size: -
J gene: TRBJ2-7
CDR3 protein: CASSISGRAYEQYF
CDR3 DNA: TGTGCCAGTAGTATAAGCGGGAGGGCGTACGAGCAGTACTTC

D gene: -
V gene: TRBV6-5
clone size: few
J gene: TRBJ2-7
CDR3 protein: CASSPIRGSYEQYF
CDR3 DNA: TGTGCCAGCAGTCCCATCCGGGGGTCCTACGAGCAGTACTTC

D gene: TRBD1
V gene: TRBV4-1
clone size: few
J gene: TRBJ1-1
CDR3 protein: CASSHLGQVNTEAFF
CDR3 DNA: TGCGCCAGCAGCCATTTGGGACAGGTGAACACTGAAGCTTTCTTT

D gene: -
V gene: TRBV5-6
clone size: -
J gene: TRBJ1-2
CDR3 protein: CASSLVGLPYGYTF
CDR3 DNA: TGTGCCAGCAGCTTGGTGGGACTTCCCTATGGCTACACCTTC

D gene: TRBD2
V gene: TRBV9
clone size: -
J gene: TRBJ2-7
CDR3 protein: CASSPVPGGNEQYF
CDR3 DNA: TGCGCCAGCAGCCCGGTACCGGGGGGGAACGAGCAGTACTTC

D gene: -
V gene: TRBV29-1
clone size: -
J gene: TRBJ2-7
CDR3 protein: CSVEISAVRSYEQYF
CDR3 DNA: TGCAGCGTTGAAATCTCCGCGGTTAGGTCCTACGAGCAGTACTTC

D gene: -
V gene: TRBV11-2
clone size: -
J gene: TRBJ1-6
CDR3 protein: CASSLALQAGSPLHF
CDR3 DNA: TGTGCCAGCAGCTTAGCTTTGCAGGCGGGTTCACCCCTCCACTTT

D gene: TRBD2
V gene: TRBV7-2
clone size: once
J gene: TRBJ2-4
CDR3 protein: CASSLTSGGAAKNIQYF
CDR3 DNA: TGTGCCAGCAGCTTGACTAGCGGGGGGGCAGCCAAAAACATTCAGTACTTC

D gene: -
V gene: TRBV29-1
clone size: -
J gene: TRBJ1-2
CDR3 protein: CSVDDPGQLANYGYTF
CDR3 DNA: TGCAGCGTTGATGATCCTGGACAGCTAGCTAACTATGGCTACACCTTC

D gene: TRBD1
V gene: TRBV15
clone size: once
J gene: TRBJ2-2
CDR3 protein: CATSARSGGLSTGELFF
CDR3 DNA: TGTGCCACCAGCGCCCGCTCAGGGGGCCTGTCCACCGGGGAGCTGTTTTTT

D gene: -
V gene: TRBV4-3
clone size: many
J gene: TRBJ2-2
CDR3 protein: CASSPDLTGTGELFF
CDR3 DNA: TGCGCCAGCAGCCCAGACCTTACAGGCACCGGGGAGCTGTTTTTT

D gene: TRBD1
V gene: TRBV6-4
clone size: -
J gene: TRBJ1-5
CDR3 protein: CASSPGQGVYNQPQHF
CDR3 DNA: TGTGCCAGCAGCCCGGGACAGGGTGTCTACAATCAGCCCCAGCATTTT

D gene: -
V gene: TRBV4-3
clone size: once
J gene: TRBJ2-4
CDR3 protein: CASSRGGSQNIQYF
CDR3 DNA: TGCGCCAGCAGCCGGGGGGGCAGCCAAAACATTCAGTACTTC

D gene: TRBD1
V gene: TRBV5-4
clone size: -
J gene: TRBJ2-5
CDR3 protein: CASSTRQGMGETQYF
CDR3 DNA: TGTGCCAGCAGCACGAGACAGGGGATGGGAGAGACCCAGTACTTC

D gene: -
V gene: TRBV2
clone size: -
J gene: TRBJ1-2
CDR3 protein: CASSDGRGNYGYTF
CDR3 DNA: TGTGCCAGCAGTGACGGGCGGGGGAACTATGGCTACACCTTC

D gene: -
V gene: TRBV25-1
clone size: -
J gene: TRBJ2-7
CDR3 protein: CASSGASSYEQYF
CDR3 DNA: TGTGCCAGCAGTGGGGCTTCCTCCTACGAGCAGTACTTC

D gene: -
V gene: TRBV19
clone size: -
J gene: TRBJ2-3
CDR3 protein: CASSNDQVADTQYF
CDR3 DNA: TGTGCCAGTAGTAACGACCAGGTCGCAGATACGCAGTATTTT

D gene: -
V gene: TRBV2
clone size: -
J gene: TRBJ1-1
CDR3 protein: CATTGLSAQNTEAFF
CDR3 DNA: TGTGCCACCACGGGACTTTCCGCTCAGAACACTGAAGCTTTCTTT

D gene: -
V gene: TRBV9
clone size: -
J gene: TRBJ2-7
CDR3 protein: CASSPNLEASYEQYF
CDR3 DNA: TGTGCCAGCAGCCCCAACCTGGAGGCCTCCTACGAGCAGTACTTC

D gene: -
V gene: TRBV6-6
clone size: -
J gene: TRBJ2-1
CDR3 protein: CASMGRAGSSYNEQFF
CDR3 DNA: TGTGCCAGCATGGGGCGGGCGGGGAGCTCCTACAATGAGCAGTTCTTC

D gene: TRBD1
V gene: TRBV7-9
clone size: -
J gene: TRBJ2-7
CDR3 protein: CSSRPPTGDHEQYF
CDR3 DNA: TGTTCCAGCAGACCACCCACAGGGGACCACGAGCAGTACTTC

D gene: -
V gene: TRBV6-5
clone size: few
J gene: TRBJ1-1
CDR3 protein: CASSLRGTEAFF
CDR3 DNA: TGTGCCAGCAGTTTGCGGGGCACTGAAGCTTTCTTT

D gene: TRBD1
V gene: TRBV6-6
clone size: -
J gene: TRBJ2-5
CDR3 protein: CASSYSGTGYQETQYF
CDR3 DNA: TGTGCCAGCAGTTACTCCGGGACAGGGTATCAAGAGACCCAGTACTTC

D gene: -
V gene: TRBV4-1
clone size: medium-sized
J gene: TRBJ1-1
CDR3 protein: CASSGPLKNTEAFF
CDR3 DNA: TGCGCCAGCTCTGGGCCGCTGAAGAACACTGAAGCTTTCTTT

D gene: -
V gene: TRBV5-4
clone size: -
J gene: TRBJ2-1
CDR3 protein: CASSLVGDNEQFF
CDR3 DNA: TGTGCCAGCAGCTTGGTAGGGGACAATGAGCAGTTCTTC

D gene: TRBD2
V gene: TRBV5-1
clone size: -
J gene: TRBJ2-1
CDR3 protein: CASSLAASGGSSYNEQFF
CDR3 DNA: TGCGCCAGCAGCTTGGCCGCTAGCGGAGGGAGCTCCTACAATGAGCAGTTCTTC

D gene: TRBD1
V gene: TRBV4-2
clone size: -
J gene: TRBJ1-6
CDR3 protein: CASSQDRVDSPLHF
CDR3 DNA: TGTGCCAGCAGCCAGGACAGGGTTGATTCACCCCTCCACTTT

D gene: TRBD2
V gene: TRBV11-2
clone size: -
J gene: TRBJ2-1
CDR3 protein: CASTVGLDHYNEQFF
CDR3 DNA: TGTGCCAGCACCGTAGGACTAGACCACTACAATGAGCAGTTCTTC

D gene: -
V gene: TRBV2
clone size: -
J gene: TRBJ2-7
CDR3 protein: CASSAGDRYEQYF
CDR3 DNA: TGTGCCAGCAGTGCAGGGGACCGCTACGAGCAGTACTTC

D gene: TRBD2
V gene: TRBV4-1
clone size: -
J gene: TRBJ2-3
CDR3 protein: CASSQIAGVLDTQYF
CDR3 DNA: TGCGCCAGCAGCCAAATAGCGGGAGTTTTAGATACGCAGTATTTT

D gene: TRBD1
V gene: TRBV10-3
clone size: -
J gene: TRBJ1-3
CDR3 protein: CATKGQALSGNTIYF
CDR3 DNA: TGTGCCACCAAAGGACAGGCTCTCTCTGGAAACACCATATATTTT

D gene: TRBD1
V gene: TRBV7-3
clone size: -
J gene: TRBJ2-1
CDR3 protein: CASSLSTGTGKINEQFF
CDR3 DNA: TGTGCCAGCAGCTTAAGTACCGGGACAGGGAAGATCAATGAGCAGTTCTTC

D gene: -
V gene: TRBV9
clone size: once
J gene: TRBJ2-2
CDR3 protein: CASIRQPPGELFF
CDR3 DNA: TGTGCCAGCATCCGACAGCCACCCGGGGAGCTGTTTTTT

D gene: -
V gene: TRBV7-9
clone size: -
J gene: TRBJ1-2
CDR3 protein: CASSPAGYGYTF
CDR3 DNA: TGTGCCAGCAGCCCAGCCGGGTATGGCTACACCTTC

D gene: -
V gene: TRBV6-1
clone size: once
J gene: TRBJ2-5
CDR3 protein: CASSEAVARETQYF
CDR3 DNA: TGTGCCAGCAGTGAAGCTGTGGCGCGGGAGACCCAGTACTTC

D gene: -
V gene: TRBV5-4
clone size: few
J gene: TRBJ2-3
CDR3 protein: CASSLEADTQYF
CDR3 DNA: TGTGCCAGCAGCTTAGAGGCAGATACGCAGTATTTT

D gene: -
V gene: TRBV28
clone size: -
J gene: TRBJ1-5
CDR3 protein: CASSPRAVRRSNQPQHF
CDR3 DNA: TGTGCCAGCAGTCCCCGAGCGGTCAGGAGGAGCAATCAGCCCCAGCATTTT

D gene: TRBD2
V gene: TRBV19
clone size: -
J gene: TRBJ2-1
CDR3 protein: CASSELAAYNEQFF
CDR3 DNA: TGTGCCAGTAGTGAACTAGCGGCATACAATGAGCAGTTCTTC

D gene: -
V gene: TRBV4-3
clone size: few
J gene: TRBJ1-6
CDR3 protein: CASSQEQDGSPLHF
CDR3 DNA: TGCGCCAGCAGCCAAGAACAGGATGGCTCACCCCTCCACTTT

D gene: -
V gene: TRBV7-9
clone size: -
J gene: TRBJ1-2
CDR3 protein: CASSDLSLAGRGYTF
CDR3 DNA: TGTGCCAGCAGCGACCTTTCTCTGGCAGGGCGCGGCTACACCTTC

D gene: TRBD2
V gene: TRBV5-6
clone size: -
J gene: TRBJ2-7
CDR3 protein: CASSLVGLASEQYF
CDR3 DNA: TGTGCCAGCAGCTTGGTGGGACTAGCGAGCGAGCAGTACTTC

D gene: -
V gene: TRBV5-1
clone size: once
J gene: TRBJ2-1
CDR3 protein: CASSRISSNEQFF
CDR3 DNA: TGCGCCAGCAGCCGGATTTCTAGTAATGAGCAGTTCTTC

D gene: -
V gene: TRBV4-3
clone size: few
J gene: TRBJ2-6
CDR3 protein: CASSQRGSGANVLTF
CDR3 DNA: TGCGCCAGCAGCCAACGGGGCTCTGGGGCCAACGTCCTGACTTTC

D gene: -
V gene: TRBV27
clone size: -
J gene: TRBJ2-5
CDR3 protein: CASNDLAGDQYF
CDR3 DNA: TGTGCCAGCAACGATCTGGCCGGGGACCAGTACTTC

D gene: -
V gene: TRBV7-6
clone size: few
J gene: TRBJ2-5
CDR3 protein: CASSPTSRFQETQYF
CDR3 DNA: TGTGCCAGCAGCCCGACTAGTCGTTTCCAGGAGACCCAGTACTTC

D gene: TRBD1
V gene: TRBV7-3
clone size: once
J gene: TRBJ1-2
CDR3 protein: CASSLTGQGASGYTF
CDR3 DNA: TGTGCCAGCAGCTTAACTGGACAGGGGGCGAGTGGCTACACCTTC

D gene: -
V gene: TRBV4-1
clone size: -
J gene: TRBJ1-3
CDR3 protein: CASSQTYSPGRRGNTIYF
CDR3 DNA: TGCGCCAGCAGCCAAACTTATAGTCCAGGCCGCCGCGGAAACACCATATATTTT